These T cell receptor beta chains were read from a single sample in a study of beta chain features in type 1 diabetes. The table came from immunoSEQ multiplex PCR; TCRdb's copy has only in-frame clones and leaves some out. This table has under 300,000 clones, 8% appearing once. The sequencing sample was made of central memory CD4+ T cells from blood. The receptors here all came from a young woman in good health. Both conserved end residues are part of each CDR3. The order of the fields is CDR3 protein, J gene, V gene, D gene. D genes are given only for firm matches.

CASSQDFEQYF | TRBJ2-7 | TRBV7-2 | .
CASSLGGPNYGYTF | TRBJ1-2 | TRBV7-6 | .
CASREKVGETQYF | TRBJ2-5 | TRBV5-6 | .
CASSFQKNSPLHF | TRBJ1-6 | TRBV6-6 | .
CASLESGAGANVLTF | TRBJ2-6 | TRBV6-6 | .
CASTERGTVNSPLHF | TRBJ1-6 | TRBV2 | TRBD1
CASSTRADTQYF | TRBJ2-3 | TRBV7-8 | .
CASSLRPGSPNNYGYTF | TRBJ1-2 | TRBV7-3 | .
CASSLLLGDTGELFF | TRBJ2-2 | TRBV7-2 | .
CSVSDGAETQYF | TRBJ2-5 | TRBV29-1 | .
CASSYSLGGRNEQFF | TRBJ2-1 | TRBV6-6 | .
CASAGDRGAGELFF | TRBJ2-2 | TRBV28 | TRBD1
CASSPGHANYGYTF | TRBJ1-2 | TRBV7-2 | .
CASSPYSGTTDTQYF | TRBJ2-3 | TRBV7-6 | TRBD2
CASSFRGSANTGELFF | TRBJ2-2 | TRBV7-9 | .
CASSEGQGRSQPQHF | TRBJ1-5 | TRBV2 | TRBD1
CASSFPSGRQETQYF | TRBJ2-5 | TRBV11-2 | .
CASSFSGSGANVLTF | TRBJ2-6 | TRBV5-1 | .
CASSGNQETQYF | TRBJ2-5 | TRBV18 | .